A selection of T cell receptor beta chains follows, all from one sample in a study of T cell repertoires and HLA-DP antigens. TCRdb's copy holds only in-frame clones and misses some; the assay was immunoSEQ multiplex PCR. The sample has about 89,000 clones; about 89% are singletons. These receptors have no known antigen. Sequenced sample: CD4+ T cells from PBMCs. All receptors come from a man aged 45-60 years in good health and CMV-seronegative. Both conserved end residues are part of each CDR3. A D gene is named only where the DNA matches it firmly. Clone size is shown for a subset of rows, as once, few, many or a class of expanded clone.

D gene	V gene	J gene	clone size	CDR3 protein	CDR3 DNA
.	TRBV9	TRBJ2-7	.	CASSDRAGYEQYF	TGTGCCAGCAGCGACCGGGCCGGCTACGAGCAGTACTTC
.	TRBV28	TRBJ1-4	once	CASSFERGRSEKLFF	TGTGCCAGCAGCTTCGAAAGAGGGAGGAGTGAAAAACTGTTTTTT
.	TRBV7-2	TRBJ1-3	few	CASSFTGGPDTIYF	TGTGCCAGCAGCTTCACAGGAGGTCCGGACACCATATATTTT
TRBD1	TRBV5-1	TRBJ2-1	.	CASSLGQGLFF	TGCGCCAGCAGCTTGGGACAGGGTCTGTTCTTC
TRBD2	TRBV6-5	TRBJ2-3	.	CASSPGLAKDTQYF	TGTGCCAGCAGTCCTGGACTAGCAAAAGATACGCAGTATTTT
TRBD2	TRBV6-5	TRBJ2-7	.	CASRGGVYEQYF	TGTGCCAGCAGGGGGGGGGTCTACGAGCAGTACTTC
.	TRBV28	TRBJ2-1	.	CASWLGKQFF	TGTGCCAGTTGGCTCGGAAAGCAGTTCTTC
.	TRBV7-2	TRBJ1-1	.	CASSLDAGTNTEAFF	TGTGCCAGCAGCCTTGATGCGGGAACGAACACTGAAGCTTTCTTT
.	TRBV14	TRBJ2-2	.	CASSQSGELFF	TGTGCCAGCAGCCAATCCGGGGAGCTGTTTTTT
TRBD1	TRBV18	TRBJ2-5	.	CASSRRTGLETQYF	TGTGCCAGCTCAAGACGGACAGGGCTAGAGACCCAGTACTTC
TRBD1	TRBV15	TRBJ2-1	.	CATSRELPGGNEQFF	TGTGCCACCAGCAGAGAACTACCAGGGGGCAATGAGCAGTTCTTC
TRBD2	TRBV30	TRBJ2-1	.	CAWSNGGTYNEQFF	TGTGCCTGGAGTAACGGGGGGACCTACAATGAGCAGTTCTTC
.	TRBV18	TRBJ2-4	.	CASSSDWGFDKNIQYF	TGTGCCAGCTCATCGGACTGGGGTTTTGACAAAAACATTCAGTACTTC
.	TRBV30	TRBJ1-2	.	CAWSERVLPGYTF	TGTGCCTGGAGTGAAAGGGTATTGCCGGGCTACACCTTC
TRBD1	TRBV7-8	TRBJ1-5	.	CASSLGQGKSQPQHF	TGTGCCAGCAGCCTGGGACAGGGAAAAAGTCAGCCCCAGCATTTT
TRBD1	TRBV28	TRBJ2-4	.	CASSSGQGVKNIQYF	TGTGCCAGCAGTTCGGGACAGGGGGTGAAAAACATTCAGTACTTC
TRBD1	TRBV9	TRBJ1-1	.	CASSALQGGNTEAFF	TGTGCCAGCAGCGCGCTACAGGGGGGGAACACTGAAGCTTTCTTT
TRBD1	TRBV7-9	TRBJ2-7	.	CASSETGQGEQYF	TGTGCCAGCAGCGAGACAGGGCAGGGCGAGCAGTACTTC
.	TRBV9	TRBJ2-3	.	CASSETGYSTDTQYF	TGTGCCAGCAGCGAGACAGGCTACAGCACAGATACGCAGTATTTT
.	TRBV12-5	TRBJ2-3	.	CASGSYTTQYF	TGTGCTAGTGGTTCCTACACAACGCAGTATTTT
.	TRBV1	TRBJ2-7	.	CTSSIRSGTSCLSEQYF	TGCACCAGCAGCATACGTTCCGGGACTAGCTGTCTGAGCGAGCAGTACTTC
.	TRBV7-6	TRBJ1-4	.	CASSLDSVWGTNEKLFF	TGTGCCAGCAGCTTAGATTCGGTCTGGGGAACTAATGAAAAACTGTTTTTT
TRBD1	TRBV25-1	TRBJ2-1	.	CASRTDRGSYNEQFF	TGTGCCAGCAGGACGGACAGGGGTAGCTACAATGAGCAGTTCTTC
TRBD2	TRBV28	TRBJ2-1	few	CASSPGTSGARGNEQFF	TGTGCCAGCAGTCCCGGGACTAGCGGAGCTAGGGGGAATGAGCAGTTCTTC
.	TRBV10-3	TRBJ2-5	.	CAIKGRSSETQYF	TGTGCCATCAAAGGCAGGTCATCAGAGACCCAGTACTTC
TRBD2	TRBV19	TRBJ2-5	.	CASSIDTAGGPQETQYF	TGTGCCAGTAGTATAGATACGGCGGGGGGACCTCAAGAGACCCAGTACTTC
TRBD1	TRBV6-5	TRBJ1-1	.	CASSWGQVGAEAFF	TGTGCCAGCAGTTGGGGACAGGTAGGCGCTGAAGCTTTCTTT
TRBD1	TRBV7-8	TRBJ1-5	once	CASSLGQATGPQHF	TGTGCCAGCAGCCTGGGACAGGCCACGGGGCCCCAGCATTTT
.	TRBV30	TRBJ1-1	.	CAWSRGRSDTEAFF	TGTGCCTGGAGCCGAGGGAGATCGGACACTGAAGCTTTCTTT
.	TRBV9	TRBJ2-7	.	CASSPQGYSYEQYF	TGTGCCAGCAGCCCCCAGGGATACTCCTACGAGCAGTACTTC
.	TRBV2	TRBJ1-5	.	CASMAGDSIQPQHF	TGTGCCAGCATGGCCGGGGATAGTATTCAGCCCCAGCATTTT
TRBD1	TRBV7-2	TRBJ2-1	.	CASSSQGFSNEQFF	TGTGCCAGCAGCTCACAGGGGTTCTCCAATGAGCAGTTCTTC
.	TRBV21-1	TRBJ2-2	few	CASSKAGGLGAGELFF	TGTGCCAGCAGCAAAGCGGGCGGGCTTGGGGCCGGGGAGCTGTTTTTT
TRBD1	TRBV9	TRBJ1-4	.	CASSSHRGQGEKLFF	TGTGCCAGCAGCTCCCACAGGGGGCAAGGGGAAAAACTGTTTTTT
.	TRBV7-2	TRBJ2-3	once	CASSSPLDTQYF	TGTGCCAGCAGCTCCCCATTAGATACGCAGTATTTT
.	TRBV7-2	TRBJ1-5	.	CASSFNGQSNQPQHF	TGTGCCAGCAGCTTCAACGGGCAGAGCAATCAGCCCCAGCATTTT
.	TRBV6-5	TRBJ2-7	.	CASSRTGPGDEQYF	TGTGCCAGCAGTCGGACAGGACCGGGGGACGAGCAGTACTTC
.	TRBV5-4	TRBJ2-1	.	CASYSGTASYNEQFF	TGTGCCAGCTATTCCGGGACTGCCTCCTACAATGAGCAGTTCTTC
TRBD1	TRBV7-6	TRBJ1-6	.	CASSLMGQGVSPLHF	TGTGCCAGCAGCTTAATGGGACAGGGGGTTTCACCCCTCCACTTT
.	TRBV19	TRBJ1-5	.	CASSIVDSRNQPQHF	TGTGCCAGTAGTATAGTAGACAGTCGCAATCAGCCCCAGCATTTT
TRBD1	TRBV28	TRBJ2-7	.	CASSPAGTGGYEQYF	TGTGCCAGCAGCCCCGCTGGGACAGGGGGGTACGAGCAGTACTTC
.	TRBV11-3	TRBJ2-6	.	CASSTRTGTGANVLTF	TGTGCCAGCAGCACCCGAACAGGAACTGGGGCCAACGTCCTGACTTTC
.	TRBV10-3	TRBJ2-2	.	CAISDAAGMSTGELFF	TGTGCCATCAGTGATGCGGCAGGGATGAGCACCGGGGAGCTGTTTTTT
TRBD2	TRBV29-1	TRBJ2-7	once	CSVVSGRGSYEQYF	TGCAGCGTAGTTAGCGGGAGGGGGTCCTACGAGCAGTACTTC
.	TRBV30	TRBJ2-3	once	CAWILQGADTQYF	TGTGCCTGGATCCTACAGGGTGCAGATACGCAGTATTTT
.	TRBV18	TRBJ2-7	.	CASSPQVGGTYEQYF	TGTGCCAGCTCGCCCCAAGTTGGGGGCACTTACGAGCAGTACTTC
.	TRBV30	TRBJ2-7	.	CAWSPLAYEQYF	TGTGCCTGGAGTCCCCTAGCGTACGAGCAGTACTTC
.	TRBV25-1	TRBJ1-1	.	CASSEWEGSTEAFF	TGTGCCAGCAGTGAATGGGAGGGTTCCACTGAAGCTTTCTTT
TRBD2	TRBV4-3	TRBJ2-3	.	CASSQDRGGGTDTQYF	TGCGCCAGCAGCCAAGATCGGGGGGGCGGAACAGATACGCAGTATTTT
TRBD1	TRBV27	TRBJ1-1	.	CASRGQLNTEAFF	TGTGCCAGCAGGGGACAGTTGAACACTGAAGCTTTCTTT
TRBD1	TRBV7-7	TRBJ2-1	.	CASSSGGLGEQFF	TGTGCTAGCAGCTCAGGGGGCCTAGGTGAGCAGTTCTTC
TRBD1	TRBV7-9	TRBJ2-7	.	CASSYTTGVAYEQYF	TGTGCCAGCAGCTACACGACAGGGGTCGCTTACGAGCAGTACTTC
TRBD1	TRBV5-1	TRBJ1-1	few	CASSLSRDSTEAFF	TGCGCCAGCAGCTTGTCCCGGGACAGCACTGAAGCTTTCTTT
TRBD2	TRBV7-9	TRBJ2-3	.	CASSLDRTSGSTDTQYF	TGTGCCAGCAGCTTAGACCGGACTAGCGGGAGCACAGATACGCAGTATTTT